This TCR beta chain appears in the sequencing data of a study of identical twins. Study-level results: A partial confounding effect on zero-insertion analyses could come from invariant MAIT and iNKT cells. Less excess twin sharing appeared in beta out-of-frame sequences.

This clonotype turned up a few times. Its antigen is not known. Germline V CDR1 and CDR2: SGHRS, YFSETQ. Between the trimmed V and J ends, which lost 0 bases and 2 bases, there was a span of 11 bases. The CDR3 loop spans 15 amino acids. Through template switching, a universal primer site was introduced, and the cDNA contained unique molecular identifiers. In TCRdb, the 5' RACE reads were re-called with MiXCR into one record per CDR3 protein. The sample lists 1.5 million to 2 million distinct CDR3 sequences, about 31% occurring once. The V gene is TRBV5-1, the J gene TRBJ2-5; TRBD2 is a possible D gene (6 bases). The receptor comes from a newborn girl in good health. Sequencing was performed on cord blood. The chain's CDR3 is CASSLESGVQETQYF. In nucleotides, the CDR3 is TGCGCCAGCAGCTTGGAGTCGGGGGTACAAGAGACCCAGTACTTC.